These T cell receptor beta chains were read from a single sample in a study of STAT5B mutations in CD4+ large granular lymphocyte leukemia. Measured with immunoSEQ multiplex PCR; TCRdb has only the in-frame clones, and not every one. This table has roughly 30,000 clones, approximately 79% appearing once. Sequencing was carried out using CD4+ T cells from blood buffy coats. These receptors were collected from a human donor in good health. Each CDR3 is given with its conserved first and last residue. The D gene is left open where the match is weak. Not every row has a clone size; where given, it reads once, few, many or a size class.

v_gene	j_gene	d_gene	abundance	CDR3aa	CDR3nt
TRBV2	TRBJ1-5	TRBD1	.	CASSEQGAGGNQPQHF	TGTGCCAGCAGTGAACAGGGGGCAGGTGGCAATCAGCCCCAGCATTTT
TRBV7-8	TRBJ2-7	.	.	CASSLGHRDYEQYF	TGTGCCAGCAGCTTAGGGCACAGGGACTACGAGCAGTACTTC
TRBV6-1	TRBJ1-1	.	.	CASSGGRVVTEAFF	TGTGCCAGCAGTGGGGGCAGGGTCGTCACTGAAGCTTTCTTT
TRBV2	TRBJ1-6	.	once	CASSDLSNGNSPLHF	TGTGCCAGCAGTGACCTGTCGAATGGCAATTCACCCCTCCACTTT
TRBV2	TRBJ2-5	TRBD2	.	CASSEALAGGETQYF	TGTGCCAGCAGTGAAGCCCTAGCGGGGGGTGAGACCCAGTACTTC
TRBV7-8	TRBJ2-2	TRBD2	.	CASKTRGGYTGELFF	TGTGCCAGTAAAACACGGGGGGGGTACACCGGGGAGCTGTTTTTT
TRBV7-8	TRBJ2-7	TRBD2	.	CASSLVAGSGYEQYF	TGTGCCAGCAGCTTAGTAGCGGGAAGCGGCTACGAGCAGTACTTC
TRBV10-3	TRBJ1-1	.	.	CAIGPQGNTEAFF	TGTGCCATCGGCCCCCAGGGGAACACTGAAGCTTTCTTT
TRBV28	TRBJ1-2	.	.	CASSQTGLYTF	TGTGCCAGCAGTCAGACAGGACTCTACACCTTC
TRBV6-5	TRBJ2-3	.	.	CASTRTNTDTQYF	TGTGCCAGCACTCGGACTAACACAGATACGCAGTATTTT
TRBV11-1	TRBJ1-4	.	once	CASSSGLNEKLFF	TGTGCCAGCAGCTCGGGACTTAATGAAAAACTGTTTTTT
TRBV6-1	TRBJ2-3	.	.	CASSELRQSGGTQYF	TGTGCCAGCAGTGAACTTCGGCAGAGTGGAGGTACGCAGTATTTT
TRBV19	TRBJ2-1	TRBD2	.	CASNPSGHNEQFF	TGTGCCAGTAACCCTAGCGGTCACAATGAGCAGTTCTTC
TRBV6-5	TRBJ1-3	.	.	CASILDRSSGNTIYF	TGTGCCAGCATTCTAGACAGAAGCTCTGGAAACACCATATATTTT
TRBV15	TRBJ2-1	.	.	CATSRDLAGYNEQFF	TGTGCCACCAGCAGAGATCTTGCAGGGTACAATGAGCAGTTCTTC
TRBV5-1	TRBJ1-5	.	.	CASSSTTGPGQPQHF	TGCGCCAGCAGCTCGACGACAGGACCGGGCCAGCCCCAGCATTTT